This TCR beta chain was sequenced in a study of control samples from healthy donors and cancer patients. Sequencing used immunoSEQ multiplex PCR; TCRdb keeps in-frame clones, though not all of them. The sample has 65,000 to 90,000 clones; approximately 94% are singletons. The CDR3 runs to 16 residues. Germline CDR1 MNHEY, CDR2 SMNVEV (reference sequence). V was cut by 4 bases and J by 4 bases, with 19 bases left in between. Sequenced: blood. The sequence was collected from a woman under 40 in good health. The rearrangement uses TRBV27 and TRBJ1-2; D is possibly TRBD1 (5 bases). CDR3 in DNA: TGTGCCAGCAGTTCCCGCGAGGGGCGGCGGGGCTATGGCTACACCTTC. It codes for CASSSREGRRGYGYTF.